The rows below give T cell receptor beta chains drawn from one sample of a study of shared clonotypes between healthy human individuals. The assay was immunoSEQ multiplex PCR, and TCRdb's table has in-frame clones only and misses some. The sample includes 2 million or so clones, roughly 95% seen only once; the top ten take 0.13%. The sequencing input was naive CD4+ T cells sorted from blood. These receptors were taken from a man younger than 35 in good health. Both conserved end residues are part of each CDR3. Fields, in order: J gene, clone size, D gene, V gene, CDR3 protein, CDR3 DNA. The D gene is left open where the match is weak. Clone size is not always given. Where it is, it says once, few, many or a class for expanded clones.

>TRBJ1-4|-|TRBD1|TRBV4-1
CASSQVEGANWEKLFF
TGCGCCAGCAGCCAAGTGGAGGGGGCGAACTGGGAAAAACTGTTTTTT
>TRBJ1-2|-|-|TRBV28
CASRYPPLGGYTF
TGTGCCAGCAGATATCCCCCCCTGGGGGGCTACACCTTC
>TRBJ2-2|-|TRBD2|TRBV28
CASSIGTSGILGTGELFF
TGTGCCAGCAGTATCGGGACTAGCGGGATCTTGGGGACCGGGGAGCTGTTTTTT
>TRBJ1-1|once|-|TRBV2
CASNYAGPNTEAFF
TGTGCCAGCAACTACGCAGGCCCGAACACTGAAGCTTTCTTT
>TRBJ2-1|-|TRBD1|TRBV7-2
CASSSGAGGSYNEQFF
TGTGCCAGCAGCTCCGGGGCAGGGGGCTCTTACAATGAGCAGTTCTTC
>TRBJ2-4|-|-|TRBV29-1
CSVTMEAKNIQYF
TGCAGCGTGACAATGGAGGCCAAAAACATTCAGTACTTC
>TRBJ2-2|-|TRBD2|TRBV18
CASSPRGVNTGELFF
TGTGCCAGCTCACCGCGGGGGGTGAACACCGGGGAGCTGTTTTTT
>TRBJ2-7|-|-|TRBV30
CAWSDVYEQYF
TGTGCCTGGAGTGACGTTTACGAGCAGTACTTC
>TRBJ2-7|-|-|TRBV7-2
CASSLQGISYEQYF
TGTGCCAGCAGCCTACAGGGTATTTCCTACGAGCAGTACTTC
>TRBJ1-4|-|-|TRBV5-4
CASSLAGGPEKLFF
TGTGCCAGCAGCTTGGCTGGGGGTCCTGAAAAACTGTTTTTT
>TRBJ1-3|-|-|TRBV5-4
CASSAQAGNTIYF
TGTGCCAGCAGCGCCCAGGCTGGAAACACCATATATTTT
>TRBJ2-1|-|-|TRBV11-2
CASSLDLASPYNEQFF
TGTGCCAGCAGCTTAGATTTGGCGTCGCCGTACAATGAGCAGTTCTTC
>TRBJ2-6|-|-|TRBV29-1
CSVLLNSGANVLTF
TGCAGCGTTCTACTAAACTCTGGGGCCAACGTCCTGACTTTC
>TRBJ1-1|-|-|TRBV13
CASEGRLTEAFF
TGTGCCAGCGAGGGCAGGTTAACTGAAGCTTTCTTT
>TRBJ1-5|-|-|TRBV6-1
CASSEGGATNQPQHF
TGTGCCAGCAGTGAAGGGGGGGCCACCAATCAGCCCCAGCATTTT
>TRBJ2-1|-|-|TRBV5-1
CASSSTNPVYNEQFF
TGCGCCAGCAGCTCGACTAACCCCGTCTACAATGAGCAGTTCTTC
>TRBJ1-6|-|-|TRBV6-1
CASSEIGRGSPLHF
TGTGCCAGCAGTGAAATTGGGAGGGGTTCACCCCTCCACTTT
>TRBJ1-5|-|TRBD1|TRBV2
CASSERGQGVQPQHF
TGTGCCAGCAGTGAACGGGGACAGGGGGTTCAGCCCCAGCATTTT
>TRBJ2-2|-|-|TRBV4-2
CASSQQGFWTGELFF
TGTGCCAGCAGCCAGCAGGGTTTCTGGACCGGGGAGCTGTTTTTT
>TRBJ2-3|-|-|TRBV7-8
CASSVEGSRTDTQYF
TGTGCCAGCAGTGTAGAGGGGAGTCGGACAGATACGCAGTATTTT
>TRBJ2-3|-|TRBD2|TRBV7-6
CASSSLAGGVTDTQYF
TGTGCCAGCAGCTCACTAGCGGGGGGTGTCACAGATACGCAGTATTTT
>TRBJ2-7|-|-|TRBV18
CASSPDYLRESQQYF
TGTGCCAGCTCACCTGATTATTTGCGGGAATCTCAGCAGTACTTC
>TRBJ2-2|-|-|TRBV18
CASSLDGNTGELFF
TGTGCCAGCTCACTCGACGGAAACACCGGGGAGCTGTTTTTT
>TRBJ1-4|-|-|TRBV30
CAWSLEDRPTNEKLFF
TGTGCCTGGAGTTTAGAAGACCGGCCAACTAATGAAAAACTGTTTTTT
>TRBJ1-3|-|-|TRBV30
CAGGRVGNTIYF
TGTGCCGGCGGTAGGGTGGGAAACACCATATATTTT
>TRBJ2-5|-|-|TRBV12-5
CASGLGALQETQYF
TGTGCTAGTGGTTTGGGGGCCCTTCAAGAGACCCAGTACTTC
>TRBJ2-3|-|-|TRBV7-9
CASSLRGSTDTQYF
TGTGCCAGCAGCTTAAGGGGAAGCACAGATACGCAGTATTTT
>TRBJ1-1|-|-|TRBV6-1
CASSVQREIATEAFF
TGTGCCAGCAGTGTTCAAAGGGAGATAGCCACTGAAGCTTTCTTT
>TRBJ1-2|once|-|TRBV4-1
CASSPDAGHGYTF
TGCGCCAGCAGCCCGGATGCGGGACATGGCTACACCTTC
>TRBJ2-3|-|-|TRBV18
CASSPPQGGRWTDTQYF
TGTGCCAGCTCACCACCGCAGGGGGGGCGCTGGACAGATACGCAGTATTTT